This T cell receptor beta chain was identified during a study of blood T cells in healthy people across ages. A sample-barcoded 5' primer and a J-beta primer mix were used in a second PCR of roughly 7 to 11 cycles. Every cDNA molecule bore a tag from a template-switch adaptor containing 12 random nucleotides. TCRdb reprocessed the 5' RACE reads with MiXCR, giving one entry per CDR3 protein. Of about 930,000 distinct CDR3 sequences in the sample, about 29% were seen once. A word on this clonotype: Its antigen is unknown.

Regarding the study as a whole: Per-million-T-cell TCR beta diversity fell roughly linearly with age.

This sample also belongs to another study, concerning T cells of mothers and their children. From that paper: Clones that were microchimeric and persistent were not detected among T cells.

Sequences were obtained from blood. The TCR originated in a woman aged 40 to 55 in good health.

The CDR3 spells CASSLEARTGWGYTF. CDR3 bases: TGCGCCAGCAGCTTGGAGGCTCGGACAGGGTGGGGCTACACCTTC. The chain combines TRBV5-1 with TRBJ1-2, with TRBD1 matching over 8 bases. V lost 0 bases to trimming and J lost 8 bases; unmatched junction nucleotides: 9. CDR1 and CDR2 from the germline V gene are SGHRS and YFSETQ. The CDR3 runs to 15 residues.